This T cell receptor beta chain was sequenced during a study of T cell responses to AZD1222 COVID-19 vaccine. General study findings and limits: Targeting of unmutated variant regions was reportedly seen in nearly half of spike-specific TCRs. Seropositive AZD1222 recipients at baseline numbered only six or seven. Clonal diversity was possibly underestimated; the donors were predominantly white British and more often female.

Turning to this clone: Antigen specificity is unknown.

The method was immunoSEQ multiplex PCR; TCRdb's version includes in-frame clones alone and lacks a portion of them. The repertoire holds around 140,000 clones, over 90% seen once, with 3.5% to 4.5% in the top ten. This TCR was recovered from an adult who received the AZD1222 COVID-19 vaccine. The starting material was peripheral blood, obtained 28 days after the second AZD1222 dose.

The CDR3 sequence is CASRMGAGVQPQHF. The CDR3 DNA sequence: TGTGCCAGCAGAATGGGCGCAGGGGTTCAGCCCCAGCATTTT. This rearrangement joins TRBV28 to TRBJ1-5; weak D call: TRBD1 (6 bases). Germline V gene lookup returns CDR1 MDHEN and CDR2 SYDVKM. There are 14 residues in the CDR3. V gave up 6 bases and J gave up 6 bases, with 15 bases separating them.